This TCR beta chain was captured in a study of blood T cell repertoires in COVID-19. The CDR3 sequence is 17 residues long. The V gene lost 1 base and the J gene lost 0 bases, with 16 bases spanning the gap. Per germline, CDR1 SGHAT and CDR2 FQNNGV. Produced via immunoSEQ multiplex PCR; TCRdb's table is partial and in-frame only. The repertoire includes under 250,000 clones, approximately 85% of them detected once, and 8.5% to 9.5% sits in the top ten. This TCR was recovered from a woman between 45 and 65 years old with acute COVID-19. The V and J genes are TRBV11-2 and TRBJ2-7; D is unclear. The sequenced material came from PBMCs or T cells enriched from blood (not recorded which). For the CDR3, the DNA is TGTGCCAGCAGCTTAGGTCCGAGGAGCTTCCCCTCCTACGAGCAGTACTTC. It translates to CASSLGPRSFPSYEQYF.